This T cell receptor (beta chain) was identified in a study of T-cell reconstitution after alpha-beta-depleted transplantation in children. The TCRbeta library was prepared with unique molecular identifiers. Using its own MiXCR run on the PCR reads, TCRdb lists one record per CDR3 protein. Of 360,000 or so distinct CDR3 sequences detected, roughly 20% appear once; the ten largest clones hold around 3.9%. Points on this clonotype: One base separates it from a far larger clone, so it is likely a read error. The CDR3 ends on some other residue instead of the conserved phenylalanine or tryptophan, so this is likely a read error.

Germline V gene lookup returns CDR1 SGHRS and CDR2 YFSETQ. Trimming pared 0 bases from V and 4 bases from J, leaving 3 bases between. The CDR3 spans 12 residues. The source material was PBMCs from the stem cell graft donor, sampled from the stem cell graft. The rearrangement links TRBV5-1 to TRBJ2-3; no reliable D call. The receptor comes from a human donor who donated a stem cell graft to a child with acute myeloid leukemia. CDR3 sequence: CASSLVADTQYC. The CDR3 DNA reads as TGCGCCAGCAGCTTGGTTGCAGATACGCAGTATTGT.